Presented here are 17 T cell receptor beta chains from one specimen sequenced in a study of read filtering for tumor transcriptome and immune sequencing. This library used 300 to 450 ng RNA and molecular barcoded adaptors spanning alpha/delta and beta/gamma chains. TCRdb re-called the reads with MiXCR, one entry per CDR3 protein. The repertoire holds more than 100,000 distinct CDR3 sequences, with less than 15% as singletons. Sequencing was performed on a population of CD138-negative cells sorted from bone marrow. All receptors derive from a donor at least 40 years old with multiple myeloma.

This clonotype came up many times. This chain uses TRBV12-5 with TRBJ2-7; D perhaps matches TRBD2 (6 bases). V was clipped by 1 base and J by 3 bases, with 7 bases between them. There are 13 residues in the CDR3. Germline CDR1 reads LGHNT; CDR2 reads FRNRAP. CDR3 nucleotides: TGTGCTAGTGGTTTGGGGAGGGGCTACGAGCAGTACTTC. This codes for CASGLGRGYEQYF.

Many counts were recorded for this clonotype. This chain uses TRBV4-1 with TRBJ2-1; unclear D gene. V was shortened by 2 bases and J by 0 bases, with 14 bases between the two germline ends. The CDR3 consists of 17 residues. The V gene's germline CDR1 is MGHRA and CDR2 YSYEKL. The CDR3 DNA is TGCGCCAGCAGCCAACCCGATTTGGGGTTCTCCTACAATGAGCAGTTCTTC. Its protein is CASSQPDLGFSYNEQFF.

This clonotype was counted ten times or more. The chain couples TRBV4-2 to TRBJ1-1; D remains unclear. Germline loops: CDR1 LGHNA, CDR2 YNFKEQ. V gave up 0 bases and J gave up 7 bases, with 18 bases separating them. The CDR3 has 16 residues. CDR3 loop: CASSQESQIGVGEAFF. Here the CDR3 DNA reads TGTGCCAGCAGCCAAGAGTCCCAAATCGGGGTCGGTGAAGCTTTCTTT.

This clonotype was picked up many times. The rearrangement uses TRBV2 and TRBJ1-4, with TRBD1 identical over 8 bases. Germline loops: CDR1 SNHLY, CDR2 FYNNEI. The CDR3 has 12 residues. Unmatched junction bases numbered 5, after V lost 11 bases and J lost 6 bases. In nucleotides, the CDR3 is TGTGCCGACAGGGGAGACCATGAAAAACTGTTTTTT. Translating gives CADRGDHEKLFF.

This clonotype was seen at least ten times. This chain joins TRBV12-5 and TRBJ1-2; D ambiguous. Trimming removed 2 bases from V and 6 bases from J, with 4 bases in between. This CDR3 contains 11 residues. CDR1 is LGHNT, CDR2 FRNRAP, per germline. This chain's CDR3 is CASGLTDGYTF. The CDR3, as DNA: TGTGCTAGTGGTTTGACAGATGGCTACACCTTC.

This clonotype has at least ten counts. The chain couples TRBV20-1 to TRBJ2-5, with D maybe TRBD2 (7 bases). V was shortened by 3 bases and J by 2 bases, with 10 bases between the two germline ends. CDR3 length equals 13 residues. The germline gives CDR1 DFQATT, CDR2 SNEGSKA (reference sequence). The CDR3 loop is CSASKGGQETQYF. The DNA of the CDR3 is TGCAGTGCTAGCAAGGGGGGGCAAGAGACCCAGTACTTC.

On this clonotype: Since a much larger clone is just one base distant, this may be a read error. This rearrangement joins TRBV29-1 to TRBJ2-5, with 10 nucleotides matching TRBD2. The germline V gene has CDR1 SQVTM and CDR2 ANQGSEA. The CDR3 is made up of 13 amino acids. DNA of the CDR3: TGCAGCGTGGGACTAGCGATATTAGAGGCCCAGTACTTC. Translated: CSVGLAILEAQYF.

This clonotype was detected ten times or more. The genes are TRBV11-1 and TRBJ2-1; TRBD1 is a possible D gene (6 bases). CDR1 is SGHAT, CDR2 FQDESV, per germline (reference sequence). This CDR3 comprises 13 residues. V lost 8 bases and J 3 bases, leaving 11 bases between the germline ends. The CDR3 is CASGKGDYNEQFF. CDR3 sequence (DNA): TGTGCCAGCGGCAAGGGGGACTACAATGAGCAGTTCTTC.

There are many counts of this clonotype. The chain's CDR3 is CASSPGSGRSLFF. Here the CDR3 DNA reads TGTGCCAGCAGCCCAGGTAGCGGGAGAAGCCTGTTCTTC. The rearrangement links TRBV7-2 to TRBJ2-1, with 9 positions matching TRBD2. The CDR3 consists of 13 residues. Germline lookup yields CDR1 SGHTA and CDR2 FQGNSA. With 5 bases clipped from V and 15 bases from J, the junction kept 11 bases outside the gene matches.

This clonotype was detected many times. The chain employs TRBV7-2 and TRBJ2-3, with D perhaps matching TRBD2 (6 bases). Germline V gives CDR1 SGHTA, CDR2 FQGNSA. Trimming removed 6 bases from V and 3 bases from J, with 25 bases in between. The CDR3 is 18 amino acids. This CDR3 is CASRPATLATLQTDTQYF. CDR3 bases: TGTGCCAGCAGACCGGCGACTCTAGCGACGCTACAGACAGATACGCAGTATTTT.

This clonotype was recorded at least ten times. The chain uses TRBV29-1 and TRBJ2-5; 10 positions match TRBD2. Germline CDR1 and CDR2: SQVTM and ANQGSEA. CDR3 size: 16 residues. V lost 3 bases to trimming and J lost 7 bases; unmatched junction nucleotides: 14. The CDR3 here is CSVDGLEREGSLTQYF. Written as DNA, the CDR3 is TGCAGCGTTGACGGTTTGGAGCGGGAGGGTTCACTGACCCAGTACTTC.

This clonotype has a count of ten or more. V usage is TRBV28 and J usage is TRBJ2-1; possible D gene TRBD2, 6 bases. Germline CDR1 MDHEN, CDR2 SYDVKM. The germline V and J ends were trimmed by 2 bases and 12 bases, with 17 bases remaining between them. The CDR3 contains 14 residues. Written as DNA, the CDR3 is TGTGCCAGCAGTTTAGATACGGGACTCCTCGGGCAGTTCTTC. Translated, it gives CASSLDTGLLGQFF.

This clonotype showed up many times. The rearrangement links TRBV30 to TRBJ2-1; D could derive from TRBD1 or TRBD2 (5 bases each). The germline CDR1 and CDR2 sequences are GTSNPN and SVGIG (reference sequence). The CDR3 runs 15 residues. V was pared by 0 bases and J by 12 bases, with 21 bases between. The CDR3: CAWSVPLAWTRGQFF. The DNA for the CDR3 is TGTGCCTGGAGTGTTCCTCTGGCTTGGACGAGGGGGCAGTTCTTC.

This clonotype was counted many times. The CDR3 region is CASSFGQGDYEQYF. CDR3 coding DNA: TGTGCCAGCAGCTTCGGACAGGGAGACTACGAGCAGTACTTC. This rearrangement joins TRBV3-1 to TRBJ2-7; the match to TRBD1 covers 8 bases. The germline CDR1 and CDR2 sequences are LGHDT and YNNKEL (reference sequence). The CDR3 is 14 amino acids. The V and J ends lost 5 bases and 3 bases, in that order; junction bases with no gene match: 6.

The table lists this clonotype with many counts. This chain's CDR3 is CASSLEGRREGSGGTDTQYF. The CDR3, as DNA: TGTGCCAGCAGCTTAGAGGGCCGTCGTGAGGGATCTGGGGGCACAGATACGCAGTATTTT. V and J are TRBV13 and TRBJ2-3; TRBD2 might be the D (5 bases). Trimming pared 1 base from V and 1 base from J, leaving 24 bases between. Per germline, CDR1 PRHDT and CDR2 FYEKMQ (reference sequence). This CDR3 comprises 20 residues.

This sequence joins TRBV10-3 and TRBJ1-2; the match to TRBD1 covers 7 bases. V gave up 0 bases and J gave up 4 bases; unmatched junction bases: 14. The V gene's germline CDR1 is ENHRY and CDR2 SYGVKD. The CDR3 has 18 amino acids. CDR3: CAISESRGTARTFYGYTF. CDR3 DNA sequence: TGTGCCATCAGTGAGTCGAGGGGGACAGCCCGAACCTTCTATGGCTACACCTTC.

This clonotype occurred many times. The chain is built from TRBV7-9 and TRBJ2-5; TRBD2 agrees at 8 bases. CDR3 length: 15 residues. Germline CDR1 SEHNR, CDR2 FQNEAQ (reference sequence). V dropped 5 bases and J dropped 4; count of bases not matched to a gene: 9. The CDR3 reads CASSPRRAGGETQYF. CDR3 in DNA: TGTGCCAGCAGCCCCAGGAGGGCGGGAGGAGAGACCCAGTACTTC.